Sequencing of this T cell receptor (beta chain) was carried out in a study of blood T cell repertoires in COVID-19. Study in general: COVID-19 samples from acute and convalescent phases originated in the United States, Italy and Spain.

Cohorts were assigned according to the clinical history that participants reported. The repertoire was sequenced with immunoSEQ multiplex PCR; TCRdb's copy has only in-frame clones and lacks some. The sample records some 270,000 clones, 89% being singletons. The clonotype comes from a woman in her thirties or forties who had recovered from COVID-19. Sequenced: PBMCs or T cells enriched from blood (not recorded which).

CDR3 in DNA: TGTGCCAGCAGCCTTAGCGGGAGTCCCTACAATGAGCAGTTCTTC. Amino acid sequence: CASSLSGSPYNEQFF. The J gene is TRBJ2-1, the V gene TRBV11-1, with 9 bases matching TRBD2. CDR3 length: 15 residues. V gave up 5 bases and J gave up 2 bases; unmatched junction bases: 4. Looked up from germline, CDR1 is SGHAT and CDR2 is FQDESV (reference sequence).